A single sample gave rise to the 17 T cell receptor beta chains below, sequenced in a study of shared clonotypes between healthy human individuals. The method was immunoSEQ multiplex PCR; TCRdb's version includes in-frame clones alone and lacks a portion of them. The top ten hold approximately 1.5% of the sample, which has about 1 million clones, around 76% seen once. Source material: memory CD4+ T cells sorted from blood. Subset given: CD45RA-negative fraction. Receptors were obtained from a man younger than 35 in good health.

The V gene is TRBV7-2, the J gene TRBJ2-5, with TRBD2 matching over 7 bases. CDR3 length equals 14 residues. J gave up 8 bases and V 1 base, and 7 bases lay outside the gene matches. CDR1 and CDR2 (germline): SGHTA, FQGNSA. DNA for the CDR3: TGTGCCAGCAGCTTAGACGGCGGGAGATTAACCCAGTACTTC. It codes for CASSLDGGRLTQYF.

The genes are TRBV7-2 and TRBJ1-6; D is ambiguous. CDR1 is SGHTA, CDR2 FQGNSA, per germline. The V and J ends lost 2 bases and 6 bases respectively, with 14 bases between them. CDR3 length: 16 residues. The CDR3 protein is CASSLYFAGSNSPLHF. The CDR3 DNA sequence: TGTGCCAGCAGCTTATACTTCGCAGGTTCTAATTCACCCCTCCACTTT.

The rearrangement joins TRBV5-1 to TRBJ1-6, with D possibly matching TRBD1 (6 bases). The V and J ends lost 4 bases and 10 bases respectively, with 15 bases between them. This CDR3 comprises 14 residues. Germline V gene data show CDR1 as SGHRS and CDR2 as YFSETQ. CDR3 sequence (DNA): TGCGCCAGCAGCCCACAGGGAGAAAGGTCACCCCTCCACTTT. Protein product: CASSPQGERSPLHF.

The chain employs TRBV2 and TRBJ1-2, with D possibly being TRBD1 (5 bases). The CDR3 runs 13 residues. Trimming removed 3 bases from V and 4 bases from J, with 9 bases in between. From germline, CDR1 is SNHLY and CDR2 FYNNEI. The CDR3 region is CASSDRDPYGYTF. For the CDR3, the DNA is TGTGCCAGCAGTGACAGGGATCCCTATGGCTACACCTTC.

The V call is TRBV6-1, the J call TRBJ1-5; D uncertain. The CDR3 loop spans 15 amino acids. The ends were cut back, 6 bases at V and 0 bases at J, with 12 bases in the middle. Looked up from germline, CDR1 is MNHNS and CDR2 is SASEGT. The DNA of the CDR3 is TGTGCCAGCAGGAGCTTGGGAAATAGCAATCAGCCCCAGCATTTT. Translating gives CASRSLGNSNQPQHF.

The J gene is TRBJ2-5, the V gene TRBV11-2, with TRBD2 matching 8 bases. The junction had 15 bases not matched to a gene; V was cut back by 8 bases and J by 4 bases. This CDR3 region has 16 residues. Germline V gene sequence: CDR1 SGHAT, CDR2 FQNNGV. CDR3 loop: CASGRLGGAHGETQYF. In nucleotides, the CDR3 is TGTGCCAGCGGGCGCCTCGGGGGGGCGCATGGAGAGACCCAGTACTTC.

This rearrangement joins TRBV4-3 to TRBJ2-1; TRBD2 agrees at 15 bases. Germline V CDR1 and CDR2: LGHNA, YSLEER. CDR3 length: 16 amino acids. V was clipped by 4 bases and J by 6 bases; unmatched bases: 4. DNA of the CDR3: TGCGCCAGCAGCCTACGGACTAGCGGGAGGGGCAATGAGCAGTTCTTC. Translated, it gives CASSLRTSGRGNEQFF.

The V gene is TRBV25-1, the J gene TRBJ1-6; 8 bases line up with TRBD1. With 4 bases clipped from V and 5 bases from J, the junction kept 7 bases outside the gene matches. The V gene's germline CDR1 is MGHDK and CDR2 SYGVNS. The length of the CDR3 is 16 residues. The CDR3 DNA reads TGTGCCAGCAGTGCTCAGGGGGCTGGGAATAATTCACCCCTCCACTTT. This codes for CASSAQGAGNNSPLHF.

V and J are TRBV5-1 and TRBJ2-5; 14 nucleotides line up with TRBD2. This CDR3 has 17 amino acids. V lost 3 bases and J lost 2; bases outside the gene matches: 6. In germline, CDR1 is SGHRS, CDR2 YFSETQ. The DNA for the CDR3 is TGCGCCAGCAGCTCGGGACTAGCGGGAGTTAAACAAGAGACCCAGTACTTC. Encoded protein: CASSSGLAGVKQETQYF.

The chain employs TRBV30 and TRBJ1-2, with a tentative D call TRBD1 (6 bases). V was pared by 8 bases and J by 2 bases, with 15 bases between. Germline assignment: CDR1 GTSNPN and CDR2 SVGIG (reference sequence). The CDR3 totals 13 residues. For the CDR3, the DNA is TGTGCCACAGCCCTACAGGGAAACTATGGCTACACCTTC. Translating it yields CATALQGNYGYTF.

This clone has just a few counts. The rearrangement uses TRBV10-3 and TRBJ2-6, with 9 positions matching TRBD1. V lost 9 bases and J lost 0; bases outside the gene matches: 6. Germline assignment: CDR1 ENHRY and CDR2 SYGVKD. This CDR3 is built from 16 residues. The CDR3 nucleotides read TGTGCCATATCGACAGGGGGTAGCTCTGGGGCCAACGTCCTGACTTTC. It yields the protein CAISTGGSSGANVLTF.

This rearrangement joins TRBV6-1 to TRBJ1-5; D not certain. The CDR3 covers 13 residues. The germline V gene encodes CDR1 MNHNS and CDR2 SASEGT. Trimming removed 7 bases from V and 1 base from J, with 8 bases in between. CDR3 in amino acids: CASKQESNQPQHF. DNA of the CDR3: TGTGCCAGCAAGCAGGAAAGCAATCAGCCCCAGCATTTT.

V gene TRBV2 combines with J gene TRBJ2-7, with D perhaps matching TRBD1 or TRBD2 (5 bases each). The germline CDR1 and CDR2 sequences are SNHLY and FYNNEI. The CDR3 loop spans 14 amino acids. Trimming left V 8 bases short and J 10 bases short, with 24 bases between. CDR3 nucleotides: TGTGCCAGCCGCCGGGACGTGGACGCGTCGCAACAGTACTTC. The encoded protein is CASRRDVDASQQYF. The complete variable domain, with remaining parts taken from reference TRBV2 and TRBJ2-7, reads EPEVTQTPSHQVTQMGQEVILRCVPISNHLYFYWYRQILGQKVEFLVSFYNNEISEKSEIFDDQFSVERPDGSNFTLKIRSTKLEDSAMYFCASRRDVDASQQYFGPGTRLTVT.

The V call is TRBV2, the J call TRBJ1-5; D unresolved. The CDR3 runs 12 residues. With 4 bases removed from V and 2 bases from J, the gap between germline ends came to 3 bases. CDR1 is SNHLY and CDR2 is FYNNEI in the germline V gene. Written as DNA, the CDR3 is TGTGCCAGCAGTGCCGGCAATCAGCCCCAGCATTTT. It translates to CASSAGNQPQHF.

This clone was found once. The chain combines TRBV6-1 with TRBJ1-4; D possibly corresponds to TRBD1 (6 bases). V lost 4 bases, J lost 8 bases, and 17 bases lay in between. The V gene's germline CDR1 is MNHNS and CDR2 SASEGT. CDR3 size: 15 residues. The CDR3 here is CASSAPRGQEEKLFF. DNA for the CDR3: TGTGCCAGCAGTGCCCCTCGGGGGCAGGAAGAAAAACTGTTTTTT.

V usage is TRBV2 and J usage is TRBJ2-5; 16 bases match TRBD2. CDR3 length: 18 residues. From germline, CDR1 is SNHLY and CDR2 FYNNEI. Trimming removed 7 bases from V and 5 bases from J; junction bases left unmatched: 13. The CDR3 here is CASTPGTSGGARGETQYF. The CDR3 bases are TGTGCCAGCACTCCCGGGACTAGCGGGGGGGCGAGAGGGGAGACCCAGTACTTC.

This rearrangement joins TRBV5-1 to TRBJ2-1, with D maybe TRBD1 (5 bases). Trimming took off 7 bases at V and 9 bases at J, with 14 bases between the two ends. The CDR3 loop spans 12 amino acids. Looked up from germline, CDR1 is SGHRS and CDR2 is YFSETQ. The DNA for the CDR3 is TGCGCCAGCTCCGTGTTAGGGGTTGAGCAGTTCTTC. Translation gives CASSVLGVEQFF.